This paragraph covers one T cell receptor (beta chain) sequence. Method: immunoSEQ multiplex PCR; TCRdb's copy keeps in-frame clones and lacks some. Found here are some 11,000 clones, about 89% of them singletons; the top ten hold roughly 5.3%. These data belong to a study of T cell changes during pregnancy in multiple sclerosis. This CDR3 is 14 amino acids long. Germline V gene data show CDR1 as SGDLS and CDR2 as YYNGEE. V lost 5 bases and J 10 bases, leaving 21 bases between the germline ends. The starting material was CD8+ T cells from peripheral blood mononuclear cells, obtained in the first trimester of pregnancy. The genes are TRBV9 and TRBJ1-2, with TRBD1 as a possible D gene (6 bases). The TCR sequence derives from a female donor in good health, enrolled as a control in a pregnancy study. The CDR3 region has the DNA TGTGCCAGCAGGGCGGGCCCAGGGGATATAGACTACACCTTC. It is translated as CASRAGPGDIDYTF.